The T cell receptor beta chain under discussion was sequenced for a study of T cell responses to AZD1222 COVID-19 vaccine. This table comes from immunoSEQ multiplex PCR, and its TCRdb copy is limited to in-frame clones, with some not included. The table lists 110,000 to 150,000 clones, more than 80% of them singletons. The source material was peripheral blood, sampled on day 0 of AZD1222 vaccination. This receptor was obtained from an adult in good health.

Written as DNA, the CDR3 is TGCGCCAGCAGCCAAGATCGATTGGTTACTGGAAACACCATATATTTT. This encodes CASSQDRLVTGNTIYF. The gene calls are TRBV4-1 and TRBJ1-3; unclear D gene. This CDR3 is 16 amino acids long. The V end lost 0 bases, the J end lost 2 bases, and 11 bases lay between the germline ends. Per germline, CDR1 MGHRA and CDR2 YSYEKL.